The sequence of this T cell receptor beta chain was determined in a study of T cell responses to AZD1222 COVID-19 vaccine. Using immunoSEQ multiplex PCR, the repertoire was profiled, and TCRdb retains in-frame clones only, with some absent. The sample holds just over 90,000 clones, 75% to 90% seen once. There are 16 residues in the CDR3. J lost 3 bases, V lost 2 bases, and 5 bases had no gene match. Looked up from germline, CDR1 is SGHTA and CDR2 is FQGNSA. The receptor's source is an adult who received the AZD1222 COVID-19 vaccine. The chain recombines TRBV7-2 with TRBJ2-1; 9 nucleotides line up with TRBD2. This specimen consisted of peripheral blood, obtained 28 days after the second AZD1222 dose. The CDR3 loop is CASSLTAGGHYNEQFF. The CDR3, as DNA: TGTGCCAGCAGCTTAACAGCGGGGGGACACTACAATGAGCAGTTCTTC.